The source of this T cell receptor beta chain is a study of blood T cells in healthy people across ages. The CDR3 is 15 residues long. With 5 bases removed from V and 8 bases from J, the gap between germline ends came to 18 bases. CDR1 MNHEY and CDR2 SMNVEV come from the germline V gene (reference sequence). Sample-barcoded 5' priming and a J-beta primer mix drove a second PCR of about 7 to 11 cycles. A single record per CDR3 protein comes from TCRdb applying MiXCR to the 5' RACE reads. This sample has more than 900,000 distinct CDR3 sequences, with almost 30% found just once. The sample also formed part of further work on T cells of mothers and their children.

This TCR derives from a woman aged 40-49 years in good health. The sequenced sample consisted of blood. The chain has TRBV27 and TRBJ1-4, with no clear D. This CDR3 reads CASSVTGSGREKLFF. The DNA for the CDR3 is TGTGCCAGCAGTGTAACGGGATCCGGGAGGGAAAAACTGTTTTTT.